This paragraph reports one T cell receptor (beta chain). The CDR3 extends over 12 amino acids. The germline V gene encodes CDR1 SNHLY and CDR2 FYNNEI. Trimming took 4 bases from V and 4 from J, leaving 5 bases between them. Sequencing used immunoSEQ multiplex PCR; TCRdb keeps in-frame clones, though not all of them. The sample carries fewer than 80,000 clones, roughly 80% recorded once. These data belong to a study of OX40 agonist ivuxolimab in advanced cancers. This chain uses TRBV2 with TRBJ1-3, with unresolved D. This receptor was taken from an adult with an advanced solid tumor such as melanoma, head and neck, liver or kidney cancer. Sample: CD4+ or CD8+ T cells sorted from blood, taken in a trial of the OX40 agonist ivuxolimab. The CDR3 DNA is TGTGCCAGCAGTGCGAGAGGAAACACCATATATTTT. Protein sequence: CASSARGNTIYF.